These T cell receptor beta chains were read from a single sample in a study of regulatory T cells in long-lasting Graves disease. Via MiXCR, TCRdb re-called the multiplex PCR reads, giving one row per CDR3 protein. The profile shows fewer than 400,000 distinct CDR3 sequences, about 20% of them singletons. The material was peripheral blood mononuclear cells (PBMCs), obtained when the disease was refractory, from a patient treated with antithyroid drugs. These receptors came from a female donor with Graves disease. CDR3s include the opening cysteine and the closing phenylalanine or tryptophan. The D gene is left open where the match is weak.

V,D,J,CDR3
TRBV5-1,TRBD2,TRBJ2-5,CASSTGGSQETQYF
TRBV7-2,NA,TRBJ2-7,CASSLMGQYSYEQYF
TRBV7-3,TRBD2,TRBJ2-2,CASRGTSANTGELFF
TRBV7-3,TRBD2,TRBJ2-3,CASSFQAGGSTDTQYF
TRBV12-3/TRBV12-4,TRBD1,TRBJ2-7,CASSWGQGAGYEQYF
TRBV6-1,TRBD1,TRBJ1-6,CATEGQGYNSPLHF
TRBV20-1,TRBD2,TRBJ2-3,CSAPGLAGPTQYF
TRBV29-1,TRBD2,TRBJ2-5,CSVDGSRGAGEETQYF
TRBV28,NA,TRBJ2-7,CASSFARYEQYF
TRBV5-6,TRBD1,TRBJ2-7,CASSLRQGAGEQYF
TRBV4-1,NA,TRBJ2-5,CASSQEGRMETQYF
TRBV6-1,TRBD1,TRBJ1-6,CASRLGQGVPLHF
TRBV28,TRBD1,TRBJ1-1,CASNQGGWDTEAFF
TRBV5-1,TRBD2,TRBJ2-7,CASGPSGRSSYEQYF
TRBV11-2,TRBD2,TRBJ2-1,CASSPGLAGAGNEQFF
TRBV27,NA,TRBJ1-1,CASRSEGMNTEAFF
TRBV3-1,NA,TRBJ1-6,CASSQGFRVWRLNSPLHF
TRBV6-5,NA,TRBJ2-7,CASSYAGHQYEQYF
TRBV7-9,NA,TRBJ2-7,CASSAIGVYEQYF
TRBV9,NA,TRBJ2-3,CASSVDRTDTQYF
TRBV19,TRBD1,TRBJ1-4,CASSLDRRSVKLFF
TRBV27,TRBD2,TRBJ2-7,CASSSYLAGGYEQYF
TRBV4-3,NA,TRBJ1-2,CASSQEIESRYGYTF
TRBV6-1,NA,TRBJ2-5,CASSPDSPRETQYF
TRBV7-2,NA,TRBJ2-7,CASSLGSGHYEQYF
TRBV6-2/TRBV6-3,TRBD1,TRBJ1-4,CASSHDRGATNEKLFF
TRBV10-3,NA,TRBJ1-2,CAISESVRGMYGYTF
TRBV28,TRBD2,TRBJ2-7,CASSLGLAGWYEQYF
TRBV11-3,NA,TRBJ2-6,CASSFFSGANVLTF
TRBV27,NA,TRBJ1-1,CASSLSPGAPNTEAFF
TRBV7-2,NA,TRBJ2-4,CASSPTAKNIQYF
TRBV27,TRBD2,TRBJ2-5,CASSLISGRRETQYF
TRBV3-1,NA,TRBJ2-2,CASSPYYYRTANTGELFF
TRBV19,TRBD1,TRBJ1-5,CASSSRDRGNQPQHF
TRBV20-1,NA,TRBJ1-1,CSANAVEAFF
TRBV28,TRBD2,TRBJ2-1,CASSLAGVGYNEQFF
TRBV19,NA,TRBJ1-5,CASSDRPHEPQHF
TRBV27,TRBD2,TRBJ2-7,CASSFASGSSYEQYF
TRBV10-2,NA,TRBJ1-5,CASSQTNQPQHF
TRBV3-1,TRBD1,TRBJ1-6,CASSQAGGKSPLHF
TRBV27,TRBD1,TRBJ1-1,CASSWTGGHTEAFF
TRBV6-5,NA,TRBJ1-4,CASSYGRRSNEKLFF
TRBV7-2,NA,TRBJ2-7,CASLPPRRAEQYF
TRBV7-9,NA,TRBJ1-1,CASSLGQGEASF
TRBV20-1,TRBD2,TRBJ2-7,CSAAGTRTAYEQYF
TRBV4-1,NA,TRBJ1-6,CASSQDDGSSYNSPLHF
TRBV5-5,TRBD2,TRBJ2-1,CASSPGLAGVRDEQFF
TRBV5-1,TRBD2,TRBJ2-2,CASLPGTSGYGELFF
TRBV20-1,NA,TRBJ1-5,CSARRGGSNQPQHF
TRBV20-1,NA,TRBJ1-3,CSAPLGLAGNTIYF
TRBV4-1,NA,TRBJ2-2,CASSQEHGELFF